This TCR beta chain was sequenced for a study of CD8+ T cells in alopecia areata. CDR1 MNHEY and CDR2 SVGAGI come from the germline V gene. V was pared by 5 bases and J by 1 base, with 4 bases of the junction left unmatched. The CDR3 spans 14 residues. TCR sequencing used cDNA made by reverse transcription of extracted RNA. Measured with immunoSEQ multiplex PCR; TCRdb has only the in-frame clones, and not every one. The data show approximately 12,000 clones, around 62% seen once. Researchers gathered lesional scalp punch biopsies and peripheral blood from patients with alopecia areata. Study findings and constraints: Normal skin's resident alphabeta T cells are sequenced alongside lesional scalp T cells.

Remarks on this clone: Its cognate antigen is unknown.

The material sequenced was skin. This chain links TRBV6-5 with TRBJ2-5, with 7 nucleotides matching TRBD1. The TCR sequence derives from a human donor with alopecia areata. This chain's CDR3 is CASSPWTGQETQYF. The CDR3 coding sequence is TGTGCCAGCAGTCCCTGGACAGGCCAAGAGACCCAGTACTTC.